This note documents a single TCR beta chain sequence. The table came from immunoSEQ multiplex PCR; TCRdb's copy has only in-frame clones and leaves some out. Of about 83,000 clones in the sample, about 85% were seen once. The CDR3 has 16 amino acids. Germline lookup yields CDR1 LNHDA and CDR2 SQIVND (reference sequence). The V gene lost 2 bases and the J gene lost 8 bases, with 18 bases spanning the gap. This sample is part of a study of blood T cell repertoires in COVID-19. Study in general: Collection of acute and convalescent COVID-19 samples took place in the United States, Italy and Spain.

The rearrangement uses TRBV19 and TRBJ1-4; D call uncertain. Sequencing was performed on peripheral blood. The source is a woman in her forties or fifties with active or convalescent COVID-19. For the CDR3, the DNA is TGTGCCAGTAGTATACCCCGGAGAGCCCTGGAGGAAAAACTGTTTTTT. This encodes CASSIPRRALEEKLFF.